The entry below gives a single T cell receptor beta chain sequence along with its context. Its antigen specificity is not known. No clone much larger than this one lies a single base away; base qualities are absent. Library creation used the immunoSEQ multiplex PCR assay. For the multiplex PCR, a mixture combining 60 forward primers for TCR Vbeta segments and 13 reverse primers for TCR Jbeta segments was used. The CDR3 region of rearranged TCR beta genes was amplified from genomic DNA with a multiplex PCR assay. On the Illumina HiSeq System, the amplified TCR beta libraries were sequenced as 87-base-pair reads. Per the authors' processing: A later analysis counted approximately 76 million unique TCR beta chains across the 640 or so repertoires, and 10 million to 12 million of these chains were shared by at least two donors. Raw reads were error-corrected and collapsed into unique sequences by a nearest-neighbor algorithm in which closely related sequences were merged to remove PCR and sequencing errors. CDR3 sequences were aligned to IMGT reference sequences to assign V, D and J gene segments. For a sequence to be retained, a match of at least six nucleotides was required to both a V gene segment and a J gene segment. A rearrangement counted as productive if the CDR3 had no stop codons and remained in frame with V and J, and every other rearrangement counted as non-productive. Following IMGT convention, CDR3 was defined as the stretch from the second conserved V-encoded cysteine up to the conserved J-encoded phenylalanine. Sequences without an unambiguous match to a single V gene segment were excluded from the earlier analysis of over 500 of the donors. An earlier analysis of 500 to 700 of the donors classified V segments as functional when productive rearrangements were above 56.7% and as segregating when the standard deviation between donors was above 5%. A statistical classification framework was built to diagnose cytomegalovirus status from the catalog of TCR beta chain sequences. In a later analysis, V and J genes were assigned by comparing TCR nucleotide sequences against IMGT/GENE-DB human TR gene sequences. Using the TCRdist pipeline, a later analysis assigned CDR3 sequences along with most-parsimonious VDJ recombination scenarios. A later analysis defined each TCR beta chain by its CDR3 amino acid sequence plus V-gene family, and excluded reads lacking a unique V-gene family. As a way to deal with suspected cross-contamination and a sequencing artifact, a later analysis dropped approximately 570 nucleotide sequences that were highly shared and had low generation probability. In a later analysis, a clonal expansion index was calculated for each public chain from normalized within-repertoire ranks of inferred template counts. In a later analysis, generation probabilities were computed using a VDJ recombination model fitted to out-of-frame rearrangements, and the results were checked against IGoR. In a later analysis, hypergeometric tests were used to score TCR-TCR, TCR-HLA and TCR-CMV co-occurrence, with a repertoire-size bias correction applied to TCR pairs. In a later analysis, false discovery rates were estimated by permuting HLA or CMV assignments 20 times. In a later analysis, co-occurring TCRs were grouped using DBSCAN, and TCRdist sequence similarity was added for clustering within HLA-allele-positive subsets. Repertoires with fewer than 30,000 or more than 120,000 public chains, plus five repertoires with anomalous nucleotide sharing, were excluded from co-occurrence clustering. Imported from immuneACCESS, the table was reduced by TCRdb to in-frame sequences with V and J called. These copies leave out some clones; in studies compared against another copy, an unresolved V gene accounts for under half, and the cause of the remainder is not known. The V and J calls and clone size come from that table; D and trimming were worked out from the DNA. The sample profile shows 90,000 to 120,000 clones; about 68% of them were found once. Jointly, the top ten make up 3% to 4% of the sample.

In total, fewer than 750 healthy bone marrow donors made up the cohort. Cohort members were all nominally healthy when sampled, although unrecorded immune exposures were likely present. The donor tested CMV seropositive, placing the donor among the 289 seropositive members of the cohort. Every donor gave a peripheral blood sample, and the peripheral blood mononuclear cells from that sample were used for TCR beta sequencing. Genomic DNA extraction from the blood cell samples was performed with the Qiagen DNeasy Blood Extraction Kit. The data stem from a study of cytomegalovirus exposure and HLA in healthy donors (dated by TCRdb to the late 2010s). Background for the entire study: In an earlier analysis of 450 to 750 of the donors, around 290 Gb of sequence data and 117 million unique TCR beta sequences from about 179 million T cells were reported. The T cell repertoires of some 670 subjects were profiled by immunosequencing and related to cytomegalovirus serostatus. Rather than using new phenotypic data, the later analysis identified candidate immune exposures from TCR beta sequences and from how often those sequences occurred across donors. The genetic ancestry cluster associated with self-reported Caucasian donors included roughly four fifths of the 398 genotyped donors. Four or five DR-DQ haplotypes were treated as single units for association and clustering because of strong linkage in the cohort. In an earlier analysis of roughly 600 of the donors, high-throughput TCR beta sequencing was used to judge whether each TCR beta V gene segment behaved as functional or pseudogenic. HLA typing included class I and class II loci at four-digit resolution. Among about 390 genotyped donors of the cohort, an average of about 240,000 unique TCR beta nucleotide sequences were sequenced per donor, roughly 20% of them non-productive. The study aimed to test whether signatures of past pathogen exposure could be identified by cataloging public T cell receptors. About 300 gigabases of sequencing data and some 85 million unique TCR sequences were included in an early release covering 500 to 750 HLA-typed donors. The number of typed donors differed by locus: about 620-630 for A, B, C, DRB1 and DQB1; approximately 520 for DQA1; fewer than 610 for DPA1; and some 470 for DPB1. To study patterns of TCR occurrence, a later analysis re-analyzed previously published TCR beta repertoires from 666 donors and added high-resolution HLA genotyping. In addition to the first cohort of around 670 subjects, a separate validation cohort of 120 different subjects was used. The study combined high-throughput TCR immunosequencing, statistical association of individual TCRs with disease status, and machine learning to predict cytomegalovirus infection status. Every discovery cohort repertoire had been produced on one sequencing platform. Donor age, sex, ethnicity and CMV serostatus were compiled together with the repertoire data. Genome-wide SNP genotypes for about 65% of the 666 donors were used in a later genetic analysis, which treated that subset as a discovery cohort. Points the paper makes about the study in general: Most CMV-associated TCR beta chains appeared to be HLA-restricted in a later analysis, and the HLA associations seemed to be driven largely by CMV exposure. The cohort was sequenced for TCR beta chains only, and without alpha or paired-chain data the features that could be detected were limited. Roughly uniform sequencing depth across donors was assumed in presence/absence analyses, although this assumption may not hold. Several of the top co-occurrence clusters appeared to be linked to parvovirus B19, influenza, CMV and Epstein-Barr virus, according to a later analysis. A cluster of highly shared sequence variants was judged likely to represent a technical artifact of the sequencing pipeline. The 87-base-pair reads could not distinguish some IMGT-functional V segments, including TRBV6-2 and TRBV6-3, so those segments were excluded. Linkage disequilibrium might explain the correlated functional status among segregating V segments, but an unknown experimental factor could not be excluded. A later analysis associated about 18,000 TCR beta sequences with specific HLA alleles at a false discovery rate of 0.05. According to the authors, the approach could potentially be generalized to other disease states and immunological phenotypes. A later analysis found that TCR association rates varied across HLA loci, with DRB1 alleles showing the most associated TCRs and HLA-C alleles the fewest. In both the original and validation cohorts, the classifier was reported to diagnose cytomegalovirus status with high specificity and sensitivity. The study gave a list of some 150 TCR beta chains associated with cytomegalovirus. Most TCR sequences were observed very rarely across donors, whereas some public TCRs were present in many individuals. HLA typing was unavailable for some donors at each locus, so association tests used only the typed subset. A further reported finding was that TCR beta sequences accurately predicted the HLA-A and HLA-B alleles for most subjects in the first cohort. An association between a missense DCLRE1C variant and V-gene and J-gene trimming of TCR beta chains was found in a later genetic analysis and replicated in an independent cohort. Immune exposure information for the cohort was limited to CMV serostatus. The earlier analysis of some 560 of the donors excluded roughly 16 rarely observed V segments, including chromosome 9 orphons, because counts were too low. Compared with equally common non-associated chains, HLA-associated TCR beta chains in a later analysis were more clonally expanded and had lower generation probabilities. In vitro tests confirmed that a few of the cytomegalovirus-associated TCR beta chains recognize cytomegalovirus antigens. Compared with the approximately 670-donor mean, donors in an Asian-associated ancestry cluster had fewer N-insertions in productive TCRs, according to a later genetic analysis. When HLA alleles, especially DR and DQ, strongly co-occurred, TCR associations were difficult to assign to individual alleles. Broadly in line with IMGT annotations, most TCR beta V segments showed up in productive rearrangements about 90% or about 30% of the time in an earlier analysis of 450 to 750 of the donors.

The germline V gene specifies ENHRY as CDR1 and SYGVKD as CDR2. The CDR3 runs 15 residues from the cysteine to the phenylalanine. The entry retains the CDR3 DNA only, 45 bases that are in frame from base 1. For this chain, trimming is 5 bases at the V end and 3 bases at the J end, and the number of junction bases without a gene match is 5. Recombination linked TRBV10-3 to TRBJ1-1, with TRBD1 matching 11 junction bases. The sequencing input was PBMCs. The source of this sequence is a man aged 30 to 39 in good health and CMV-seropositive. The nucleotide sequence reads TGTGCCATCAGTAGACCGGGACAGGGGGACACTGAAGCTTTCTTT. Its translation is CAISRPGQGDTEAFF.